Listed below are T cell receptor beta chains from one sample, sequenced in a study of CXCR3-negative and CXCR3-positive naive CD8 T cells. From the 5' RACE reads, TCRdb lists one entry per CDR3 protein and no DNA. The sample has some 53,000 distinct CDR3 sequences, and its top ten clones hold approximately 0.52%. Material: naive CXCR3+ CD8+ T cells from blood. The receptors come from a human donor in good health. Some clones in this sample may be carry-over from other donors' samples. The CDR3 runs from the conserved cysteine through the conserved F or W.

TRBV4-3	TRBJ2-7	CASSQDVGYYEQYF
TRBV3-1	TRBJ2-2	CASSPRGRDTGELFF
TRBV7-9	TRBJ2-2	CASRYPSGTLTGELFF
TRBV11-2	TRBJ2-7	CASSLGQLSETEYEQYF
TRBV7-8	TRBJ2-5	CASTGTALPETQYF
TRBV4-3	TRBJ1-2	CASSQDRSAEANYGYTF
TRBV9	TRBJ2-7	CASSLGPANEQYF
TRBV9	TRBJ2-7	CASSVGLAAVYEQYF
TRBV24-1	TRBJ2-3	CATSDLLTGGRDTQYF
TRBV7-3	TRBJ2-1	CASSSLGAGSEQFF
TRBV14	TRBJ1-2	CASSVGTAVRDYTF
TRBV14	TRBJ2-7	CASSQARLTPHEQYF
TRBV6-2/TRBV6-3	TRBJ2-7	CASSPDTSYEQYF
TRBV7-9	TRBJ2-7	CASTSPGRREQYF
TRBV12-3/TRBV12-4	TRBJ2-3	CASSQDRGTDTQYF
TRBV29-1	TRBJ2-5	CIGQGPETQYF
TRBV11-2	TRBJ1-6	CASSPRMLGSPLHF
TRBV4-3	TRBJ2-7	CASSQGTSGVPYEQYF
TRBV20-1	TRBJ2-1	CSAPREGDYNEQFF